This TCR beta chain was found in a study of cytomegalovirus exposure and HLA in healthy donors. About the study: Around 80 million unique TCR sequences came from HLA-typed donors in an early release. Whole-study results and caveats: Associated with cytomegalovirus, according to the listing, were some 150 TCR beta chains. The records held CMV serostatus as the only immune exposure information. Analyses of presence/absence relied on an assumption of roughly uniform sequencing depth across donors.

The germline gives CDR1 MNHEY, CDR2 SMNVEV (reference sequence). The CDR3 contains 15 residues. With 5 bases removed from V and 1 base from J, the gap between germline ends came to 14 bases. The table lists this clone with a count of one. Its matching antigen is unknown. The PCR used 60 Vbeta and 13 Jbeta primers. Sequenced by immunoSEQ multiplex PCR; TCRdb stores in-frame clones only, minus some. The table records some 190,000 clones, 75% to 85% of them present only once. Sequencing input: PBMCs. This chain joins TRBV27 and TRBJ1-1; D is possibly TRBD1 (5 bases). The receptor was derived from a man between 18 and 29 years old in good health and CMV-seronegative. CDR3 DNA: TGTGCCAGCAGTCCGCCGGGACTTAGGAACACTGAAGCTTTCTTT. Its protein product is CASSPPGLRNTEAFF.